These 26 T cell receptor beta chains came from one sample sequenced in a study of blood T cells in healthy people across ages. It was with a sample-barcoded 5' primer and a J-beta primer mix that a second PCR of about 7 to 12 cycles was run. TCRdb re-called the 5' RACE reads with MiXCR, one entry per CDR3 protein. Of roughly 860,000 distinct CDR3 sequences listed, roughly 60% are singletons. Specimen: blood. These receptors came from a man between 25 and 39 years old in good health.

The chain combines TRBV12-3 or TRBV12-4 with TRBJ1-5; tentative D call: TRBD1 (6 bases). The CDR3 has 13 residues. V was trimmed by 6 bases and J by 7 bases, leaving 13 bases between them. CDR3: CASSQGIWQPQHF. The CDR3 nucleotides are TGTGCCAGCAGCCAGGGGATTTGGCAGCCCCAGCATTTT.

This clonotype was seen a few times. The J gene is TRBJ2-7, the V gene TRBV7-2; D unresolved. This CDR3 region has 16 residues. Looked up from germline, CDR1 is SGHTA and CDR2 is FQGNSA. V lost 1 base, J lost 0 bases, and 13 bases lay in between. The CDR3 DNA sequence: TGTGCCAGCAGCTTAGTGGGCAGCCCCAACTCCTACGAGCAGTACTTC. Residues: CASSLVGSPNSYEQYF.

V usage is TRBV6-1 and J usage is TRBJ2-1; D is ambiguous. V lost 8 bases to trimming and J lost 6 bases, with 14 bases between them. The V gene's germline CDR1 is MNHNS and CDR2 SASEGT. The CDR3 runs to 13 residues. CDR3 sequence reads: CASSPARINEQFF. The DNA for the CDR3 is TGTGCCAGCTCGCCCGCAAGGATCAATGAGCAGTTCTTC.

This chain connects TRBV3-1 to TRBJ2-7, with a tentative D call TRBD1 (5 bases). The V end lost 0 bases, the J end lost 3 bases, and 12 bases lay between the germline ends. Germline lookup yields CDR1 LGHDT and CDR2 YNNKEL (reference sequence). The CDR3 is 15 residues long. The CDR3 here is CASSQDFARVYEQYF. The CDR3 region has the DNA TGTGCCAGCAGCCAAGATTTTGCCAGGGTCTACGAGCAGTACTTC.

V and J are TRBV6-6 and TRBJ2-4; D gene uncertain. The end of the DNA aligns better with TRBJ2-5, so the J call may be wrong. The germline V gene has CDR1 MNHNY and CDR2 SVGAGI (reference sequence). CDR3 size: 14 residues. The chain's CDR3 is CASSYSQRQETQYF. The DNA for the CDR3 is TGTGCCAGCAGTTACTCGCAGAGGCAAGAGACCCAGTACTTC.

This clonotype has ten or more counts. Written as DNA, the CDR3 is TGTGCCATCAGTGAAGGACAGCCGGGAGAGCAGTACTTC. Translating it yields CAISEGQPGEQYF. This sequence joins TRBV10-3 and TRBJ2-5, with D perhaps assigned TRBD1 or TRBD2 (6 bases each). Trimming shortened V by 3 bases and J by 11 bases, and 16 bases separated the two germline ends. Germline loops: CDR1 ENHRY, CDR2 SYGVKD. This CDR3 contains 13 residues.

The chain links TRBV9 to TRBJ2-3, with 13 bases lining up with TRBD2. V was clipped by 7 bases and J by 6 bases; unmatched bases: 5. The CDR3 is 14 residues long. Germline values: CDR1 SGDLS, CDR2 YYNGEE. CDR3 in DNA: TGTGCCAGCCAGACTAGCGGGGGGATGGATACGCAGTATTTT. Translated: CASQTSGGMDTQYF. Using reference TRBV9 and TRBJ2-3 for the parts outside the CDR3, the full variable domain is DSGVTQTPKHLITATGQRVTLRCSPRSGDLSVYWYQQSLDQGLQFLIQYYNGEERAKGNILERFSAQQFPDLHSELNLSSLELGDSALYFCASQTSGGMDTQYFGPGTRLTVL.

The rearrangement uses TRBV12-3 or TRBV12-4 and TRBJ1-4, with D tentatively TRBD1 (5 bases). The CDR3 extends over 15 amino acids. V lost 4 bases and J lost 5, with 14 bases in between. CDR3 loop: CASSSQRAGNEKLFF. The CDR3 bases are TGTGCCAGCAGTTCCCAGAGGGCAGGGAATGAAAAACTGTTTTTT.

This chain connects TRBV7-2 to TRBJ1-2, with D tentatively TRBD1 (5 bases). V was clipped by 5 bases and J by 8 bases, with 18 bases between them. The CDR3 consists of 14 residues. The germline gives CDR1 SGHTA, CDR2 FQGNSA. CDR3: CASSIRPAGSGYTF. The DNA for the CDR3 is TGTGCCAGCAGCATACGACCGGCAGGGAGCGGCTACACCTTC.

The V gene is TRBV7-2, the J gene TRBJ2-1; 11 positions match TRBD1. CDR3 length: 16 amino acids. V lost 4 bases to trimming and J lost 5 bases; unmatched junction nucleotides: 7. From germline, CDR1 is SGHTA and CDR2 FQGNSA. Here the CDR3 reads CASSSRGQGANNEQFF. CDR3 DNA sequence: TGTGCCAGCAGCTCACGAGGACAGGGGGCAAACAATGAGCAGTTCTTC.

V is TRBV24-1 and J is TRBJ2-7, with TRBD1 identical over 7 bases. Trimming cost V 3 bases and J 1 base; bases outside gene matches: 5. Per the germline V gene, CDR1 is KGHDR and CDR2 is SFDVKD. CDR3 length: 15 amino acids. CDR3 residues: CATSDERTGSYEQYF. The CDR3 nucleotides read TGTGCCACCAGTGATGAGAGGACAGGATCCTACGAGCAGTACTTC.

The chain recombines TRBV20-1 with TRBJ1-1; D gene ambiguous. V lost 6 bases to trimming and J lost 5 bases, with 19 bases between them. The CDR3 is 14 residues long. Germline lookup yields CDR1 DFQATT and CDR2 SNEGSKA (reference sequence). CDR3 region: CSAEPVGFLTEAFF. In nucleotides, the CDR3 is TGCAGTGCCGAACCAGTCGGGTTTTTGACTGAAGCTTTCTTT.

This clonotype was observed a handful of times. The chain couples TRBV27 to TRBJ2-5; D uncertain. The CDR3 has 14 amino acids. Germline CDR1 MNHEY, CDR2 SMNVEV (reference sequence). Trimming removed 5 bases from V and 3 bases from J, with 13 bases in between. The CDR3 spells CASSPRANKETQYF. The CDR3 DNA sequence: TGTGCCAGCAGTCCCCGGGCCAACAAAGAGACCCAGTACTTC.

This clonotype was detected only a few times. This chain connects TRBV28 to TRBJ2-3, with TRBD1 identical over 7 bases. Trimming at V came to 5 bases and at J to 2 bases, leaving 7 bases not matched to a gene. The V gene's germline CDR1 is MDHEN and CDR2 SYDVKM. The CDR3 contains 15 residues. This CDR3 is CASSGPGQLTDTQYF. In DNA, the CDR3 is TGTGCCAGCAGTGGACCGGGACAGCTCACAGATACGCAGTATTTT.

The genes are TRBV7-2 and TRBJ2-2; D not resolved. Germline CDR1 and CDR2: SGHTA and FQGNSA. The V end lost 5 bases, the J end lost 7 bases, and 14 bases lay between the germline ends. The CDR3 extends over 14 amino acids. CDR3 DNA sequence: TGTGCCAGCAGCACAACGAGGAATTTCGGGGAGCTGTTTTTT. This translates into CASSTTRNFGELFF.

This clonotype has just one count. This sequence joins TRBV11-2 and TRBJ2-1; 8 positions match TRBD2. Germline CDR1 is SGHAT and CDR2 is FQNNGV. The CDR3 is 16 amino acids. V shed 1 base and J 5 bases; nucleotides not matched to a gene: 7. In DNA form, the CDR3 reads TGTGCCAGCAGCTTAGCTAGCGGGCGGTCCAACAATGAGCAGTTCTTC. Encoded protein: CASSLASGRSNNEQFF.

Concerning this clonotype itself: Possible read error: a much larger clone is one base away. This chain links TRBV6-1 with TRBJ1-4; 8 bases align to TRBD1. The length of the CDR3 is 14 residues. V shed 7 bases and J 8 bases; nucleotides not matched to a gene: 9. Germline CDR1 and CDR2: MNHNS and SASEGT. The CDR3 DNA follows: TGTGCCAGCAATGTGGACAGGGACGGCGAAAAACTGTTTTTT. The encoded protein is CASNVDRDGEKLFF.

This chain links TRBV6-1 with TRBJ2-1; 8 positions agree with TRBD1. Germline assignment: CDR1 MNHNS and CDR2 SASEGT. The trim removed 1 base at V and 7 bases at J, leaving 6 bases unmatched. The CDR3 is made up of 15 amino acids. The CDR3 DNA sequence: TGTGCCAGCAGTGAAGGGACAGGGTGGGGGAATGAGCAGTTCTTC. It specifies CASSEGTGWGNEQFF.

The J gene is TRBJ1-6, the V gene TRBV20-1; D perhaps matches TRBD1 (6 bases). The CDR3 is 16 amino acids. CDR1 and CDR2 from the germline V gene are DFQATT and SNEGSKA (reference sequence). The V gene lost 1 base and the J gene lost 5 bases, with 15 bases spanning the gap. CDR3 sequence: CSARVRLQGNNSPLHF. DNA of the CDR3: TGCAGTGCTAGAGTCCGATTACAGGGAAATAATTCACCCCTCCACTTT.

The V call is TRBV27, the J call TRBJ2-7, with 10 bases that match TRBD2. Trimming took 8 bases from V and 4 from J; bases not matched to a gene: 8. This CDR3 is 14 amino acids long. Germline loops: CDR1 MNHEY, CDR2 SMNVEV (reference sequence). The CDR3 protein is CASGLAGGGYEQYF. CDR3 nucleotide sequence: TGTGCCAGCGGGTTAGCGGGGGGCGGGTACGAGCAGTACTTC.

The V call is TRBV5-1, the J call TRBJ2-1, with 12 positions matching TRBD1. The CDR3 is made up of 14 amino acids. The V segment lost 9 bases and the J segment 7 bases; nucleotides outside the gene matches: 8. Germline loops: CDR1 SGHRS, CDR2 YFSETQ. CDR3 region: CATSGQGAMNEQFF. CDR3 DNA sequence: TGCGCCACCTCGGGACAGGGGGCAATGAATGAGCAGTTCTTC.

This chain joins TRBV12-3 or TRBV12-4 and TRBJ2-5; 8 bases fit TRBD2. The CDR3 runs 15 residues. V lost 6 bases, J lost 1 base, and 7 bases stayed unmatched. This chain's CDR3 is CASSFSGGPQETQYF. Written as DNA, the CDR3 is TGTGCCAGCAGCTTCAGCGGGGGTCCCCAAGAGACCCAGTACTTC.

V usage is TRBV27 and J usage is TRBJ2-3, with 10 positions matching TRBD1. J lost 4 bases, V lost 7 bases, and 5 bases had no gene match. Germline-derived CDR1 and CDR2 are MNHEY and SMNVEV (reference sequence). The CDR3 runs to 14 residues. CDR3 sequence reads: CASKGTGAADTQYF. For the CDR3, the DNA is TGTGCCAGCAAGGGGACAGGGGCGGCAGATACGCAGTATTTT.

This rearrangement joins TRBV20-1 to TRBJ1-1, with a tentative D call TRBD1 (5 bases). This CDR3 has 14 residues. V gave up 1 base and J gave up 7 bases, with 16 bases separating them. The germline CDR1 and CDR2 sequences are DFQATT and SNEGSKA (reference sequence). CDR3 in DNA: TGCAGTGCTAGAGGGCGGGGACCGATCTATGAAGCTTTCTTT. As protein: CSARGRGPIYEAFF.

This rearrangement joins TRBV9 to TRBJ2-3; D possibly uses TRBD1 or TRBD2 (6 bases each). This CDR3 contains 14 residues. Germline V gene lookup returns CDR1 SGDLS and CDR2 YYNGEE. V lost 4 bases, J lost 7 bases, and 16 bases lay in between. The CDR3 sequence is CASSSRGQGNTQYF. The DNA of the CDR3 is TGTGCCAGCAGCTCCCGGGGGCAGGGGAATACGCAGTATTTT.

This clonotype was seen repeatedly, ten times or more. V is TRBV11-2 and J is TRBJ2-1; D possibly uses TRBD1 or TRBD2 (5 bases each). CDR1 SGHAT and CDR2 FQNNGV come from the germline V gene. The V and J ends lost 0 bases and 5 bases respectively, with 11 bases between them. The CDR3 has 15 amino acids. The CDR3 is CASSLDSQGHNEQFF. Written as DNA, the CDR3 is TGTGCCAGCAGCTTAGATAGTCAGGGACACAATGAGCAGTTCTTC.